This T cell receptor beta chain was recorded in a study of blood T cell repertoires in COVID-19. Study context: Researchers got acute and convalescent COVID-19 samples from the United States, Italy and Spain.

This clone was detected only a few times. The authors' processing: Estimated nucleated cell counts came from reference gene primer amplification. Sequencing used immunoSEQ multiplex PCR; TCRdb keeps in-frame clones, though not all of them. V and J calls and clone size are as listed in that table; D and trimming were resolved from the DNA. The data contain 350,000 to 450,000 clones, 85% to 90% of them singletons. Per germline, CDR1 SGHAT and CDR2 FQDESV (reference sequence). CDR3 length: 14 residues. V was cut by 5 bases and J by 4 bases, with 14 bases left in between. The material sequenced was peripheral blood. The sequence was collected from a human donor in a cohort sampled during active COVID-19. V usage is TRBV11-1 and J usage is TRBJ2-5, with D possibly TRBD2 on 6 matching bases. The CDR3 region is CASSLRLGRETQYF. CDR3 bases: TGTGCCAGCAGCCTCCGACTAGGGAGAGAGACCCAGTACTTC.